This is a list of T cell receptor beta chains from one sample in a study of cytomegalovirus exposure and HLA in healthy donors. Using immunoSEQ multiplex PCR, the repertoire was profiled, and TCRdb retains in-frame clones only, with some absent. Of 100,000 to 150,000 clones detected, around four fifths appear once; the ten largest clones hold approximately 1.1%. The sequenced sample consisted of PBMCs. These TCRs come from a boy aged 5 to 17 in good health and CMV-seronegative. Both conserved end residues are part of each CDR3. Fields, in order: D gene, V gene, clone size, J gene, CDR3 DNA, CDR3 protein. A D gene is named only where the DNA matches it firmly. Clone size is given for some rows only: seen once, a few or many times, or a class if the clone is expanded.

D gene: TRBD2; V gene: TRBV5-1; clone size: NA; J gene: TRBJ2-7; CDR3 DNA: TGCGCCAGCAGCTTGGCCGGCCTAGCGGGAGGCCCCCACGAGCAGTACTTC; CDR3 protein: CASSLAGLAGGPHEQYF
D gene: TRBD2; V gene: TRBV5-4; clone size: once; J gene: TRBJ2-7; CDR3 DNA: TGTGCCAGCAGCCCTCCCCTTGGGCGGGGGGGCTCCTACGAGCAGTACTTC; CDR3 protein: CASSPPLGRGGSYEQYF
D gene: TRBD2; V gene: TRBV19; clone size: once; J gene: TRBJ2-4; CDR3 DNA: TGTGCCAGTAGTATACAGACGGGAGGGACCAAAAACATTCAGTACTTC; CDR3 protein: CASSIQTGGTKNIQYF
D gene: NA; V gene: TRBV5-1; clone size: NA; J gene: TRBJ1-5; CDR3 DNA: TGCGCCAGCTCTGTGGGTGGGGGCGCTTATAGCAATCAGCCCCAGCATTTT; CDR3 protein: CASSVGGGAYSNQPQHF
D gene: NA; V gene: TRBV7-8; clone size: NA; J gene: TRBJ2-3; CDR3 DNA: TGTGCCAGCAGCTTAGAGGCAGCGGGCGGCACAGATACGCAGTATTTT; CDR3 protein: CASSLEAAGGTDTQYF
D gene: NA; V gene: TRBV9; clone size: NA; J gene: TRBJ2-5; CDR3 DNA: TGTGCCAGCAGCGTAGACGGGGGGCGCCGGGAGACCCAGTACTTC; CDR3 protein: CASSVDGGRRETQYF
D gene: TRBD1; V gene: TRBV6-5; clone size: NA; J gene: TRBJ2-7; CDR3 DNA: TGTGCCAGCACTAACAGGGGATCCTACGAGCAGTACTTC; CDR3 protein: CASTNRGSYEQYF
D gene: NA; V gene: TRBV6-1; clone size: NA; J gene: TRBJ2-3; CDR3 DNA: TGTGCCAGCCTGACGGGTAGCGGTAGCACAGATACGCAGTATTTT; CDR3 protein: CASLTGSGSTDTQYF
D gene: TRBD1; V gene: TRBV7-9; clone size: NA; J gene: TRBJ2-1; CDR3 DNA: TGTGCCAGCAGCCCCATCCGGGACAGGGGGCGAGTCAATGAGCAGTTCTTC; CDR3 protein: CASSPIRDRGRVNEQFF
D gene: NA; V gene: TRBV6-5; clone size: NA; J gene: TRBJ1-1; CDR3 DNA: TGTGCCAGCACCTTACCTGGGAGCGGTGAAGCTTTCTTT; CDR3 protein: CASTLPGSGEAFF
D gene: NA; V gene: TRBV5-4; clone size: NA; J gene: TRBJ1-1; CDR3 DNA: TGTGCCAGCAGCTCATCTTCGGGCGGGACTGAAGCTTTCTTT; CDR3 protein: CASSSSSGGTEAFF
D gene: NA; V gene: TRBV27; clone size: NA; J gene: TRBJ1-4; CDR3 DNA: TGTGCCAGCAGTGCAGGTCTATCCTCTAATGAAAAACTGTTTTTT; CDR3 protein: CASSAGLSSNEKLFF
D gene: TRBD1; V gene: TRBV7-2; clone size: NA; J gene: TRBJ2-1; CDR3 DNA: TGTGCCAGCAGGTTGAGGGGGCAAGGGGACCAGTTCTTC; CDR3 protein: CASRLRGQGDQFF